A single sample is the source of the 21 T cell receptor beta chains below, sequenced in a study of Ad26.COV2.S vaccination and SARS-CoV-2 variants. Clones were sequenced by immunoSEQ multiplex PCR, and TCRdb holds only the in-frame ones, with some missing. The sample records about 97,000 clones, 80% being singletons. This material consisted of peripheral blood, taken after recovery from COVID-19. Receptors were obtained from a human donor who had recovered from COVID-19.

In regard to this clone: At one end the junction does not follow the germline gene, possibly because of a read error. The chain has TRBV10-3 and TRBJ1-2; 9 bases match TRBD1. The germline V gene encodes CDR1 ENHRY and CDR2 SYGVKD. The CDR3 has 17 amino acids. CDR3 sequence (DNA): TGTGCCATCAGTGAGCCTGGGACAGGGAGCAATAACTATGGCTGCACCTTC. Protein sequence: CAISEPGTGSNNYGCTF.

This sequence joins TRBV7-6 and TRBJ2-2; D ambiguous. Germline assignment: CDR1 SGHVS and CDR2 FNYEAQ. The V end was cut by 5 bases, the J end by 6 bases, with 10 bases between. This CDR3 has 13 residues. The CDR3 sequence: CASSPRSPGELFF. The CDR3 bases are TGTGCCAGCAGCCCACGGAGCCCCGGGGAGCTGTTTTTT.

The CDR3 DNA follows: TGTGCCACCCGACAGGGGATAGTTGAAAAACTGTTTTTT. Amino acid sequence: CATRQGIVEKLFF. The rearrangement joins TRBV6-5 to TRBJ1-4; 8 bases fit TRBD1. The CDR3 contains 13 residues. Trimming cost V 10 bases and J 7 bases; bases outside gene matches: 8. Germline V gene data show CDR1 as MNHEY and CDR2 as SVGAGI.

This chain uses TRBV28 with TRBJ2-3; D gene unclear. The CDR3 extends over 14 amino acids. V dropped 2 bases and J dropped 5 bases, with 11 bases sitting between them. Germline assignment: CDR1 MDHEN and CDR2 SYDVKM. CDR3 sequence: CASSLGISGDTQYF. Here the CDR3 DNA reads TGTGCCAGCAGTTTAGGGATTTCGGGAGATACGCAGTATTTT. The full variable domain, in which reference TRBV28 and TRBJ2-3 provide the parts outside the CDR3, is DVKVTQSSRYLVKRTGEKVFLECVQDMDHENMFWYRQDPGLGLRLIYFSYDVKMKEKGDIPEGYSVSREKKERFSLILESASTNQTSMYLCASSLGISGDTQYFGPGTRLTVL.

This chain links TRBV6-1 with TRBJ2-7; D gene uncertain. Germline-derived CDR1 and CDR2 are MNHNS and SASEGT. The CDR3 runs to 11 residues. Trimming took off 1 base at V and 6 bases at J, with 4 bases between the two ends. The CDR3 region is CASSEVSEQYF. CDR3 in DNA: TGTGCCAGCAGTGAAGTCTCCGAGCAGTACTTC.

This rearrangement joins TRBV5-6 to TRBJ1-2, with D perhaps TRBD1 (5 bases). V was shortened by 4 bases and J by 4 bases, with 14 bases between the two germline ends. The CDR3 runs 14 residues. Germline loops: CDR1 SGHDT, CDR2 YYEEEE. The CDR3 region is CASSPATVFYGYTF. The CDR3, as DNA: TGTGCCAGCAGCCCCGCGACAGTTTTCTATGGCTACACCTTC.

V gene TRBV3-1 (or the pseudogene TRBV3-2) combines with J gene TRBJ1-3; D not resolved. The CDR3 runs 15 residues. Germline V gene sequence: CDR1 LGHDT, CDR2 YNNKEL (reference sequence). V was clipped by 2 bases and J by 0 bases, with 8 bases between them. CDR3 protein: CASSQNTVSGNTIYF. DNA of the CDR3: TGTGCCAGCAGCCAAAATACAGTCTCTGGAAACACCATATATTTT.

The gene calls are TRBV11-3 and TRBJ2-1, with D unclear. The CDR3 extends over 15 amino acids. Germline lookup yields CDR1 SGHNT and CDR2 YENEEA. The V and J ends lost 4 bases and 0 bases respectively, with 10 bases between them. The DNA for the CDR3 is TGTGCCAGCAGCTCCGGACGGAGCTCCTACAATGAGCAGTTCTTC. Translation gives CASSSGRSSYNEQFF.

V is TRBV4-3 and J is TRBJ1-2; D is undetermined. This CDR3 comprises 13 residues. Germline CDR1 LGHNA, CDR2 YSLEER. The germline V and J ends were trimmed by 0 bases and 5 bases, with 7 bases remaining between them. The CDR3: CASSQDRRYGYTF. In DNA, the CDR3 is TGCGCCAGCAGCCAAGATCGGAGGTATGGCTACACCTTC.

The CDR3 is CASRPGQANYGYTF. For the CDR3, the DNA is TGTGCCAGCAGACCTGGACAGGCTAACTATGGCTACACCTTC. The J gene is TRBJ1-2, the V gene TRBV6-5, with TRBD1 identical over 7 bases. Germline V CDR1 and CDR2: MNHEY, SVGAGI. The CDR3 spans 14 residues. V was clipped by 6 bases and J by 0 bases; unmatched bases: 4.

In DNA form, the CDR3 reads TGCGCCAGCTCAGGGGGGGGCACCTACAATGAGCAGTTCTTC. Translated, it gives CASSGGGTYNEQFF. The chain joins TRBV10-1 to TRBJ2-1; D might be TRBD1 or TRBD2, each matching 7 bases. The V end lost 8 bases, the J end lost 2 bases, and 13 bases lay between the germline ends. Germline CDR1 is WNHNN and CDR2 is SYGVQD (reference sequence). This CDR3 spans 14 amino acids.

The chain carries TRBV28 and TRBJ2-3; a possible D gene is TRBD1 (6 bases). The germline CDR1 and CDR2 sequences are MDHEN and SYDVKM. This CDR3 comprises 17 residues. V was trimmed by 5 bases and J by 0 bases, leaving 18 bases between them. The CDR3 sequence: CASSASFGTPSTDTQYF. In DNA form, the CDR3 reads TGTGCCAGCAGTGCCTCATTCGGGACACCAAGCACAGATACGCAGTATTTT.

V usage is TRBV5-1 and J usage is TRBJ1-1; 8 nucleotides line up with TRBD1. Germline-derived CDR1 and CDR2 are SGHRS and YFSETQ. V gave up 4 bases and J gave up 3 bases; unmatched junction bases: 5. This CDR3 comprises 14 residues. CDR3 loop: CASSPGTGHTEAFF. The CDR3 DNA follows: TGCGCCAGCAGCCCCGGGACAGGCCACACTGAAGCTTTCTTT.

V usage is TRBV4-3 and J usage is TRBJ1-2; no reliable D call. This CDR3 has 14 residues. Trimming stripped 2 bases from V and 8 bases from J, with 15 bases between. The germline V gene has CDR1 LGHNA and CDR2 YSLEER. The DNA for the CDR3 is TGCGCCAGCAGCCAACTCGCTCAAGGTACAGGCTACACCTTC. This gives the protein CASSQLAQGTGYTF.

The rearrangement links TRBV27 to TRBJ2-7; D may be TRBD2 (6 bases). CDR3 length equals 14 residues. Trimming left V 8 bases short and J 5 bases short, with 19 bases between. The germline V gene encodes CDR1 MNHEY and CDR2 SMNVEV (reference sequence). The CDR3 protein is CASAVGGRNHEQYF. CDR3 sequence (DNA): TGTGCCAGCGCCGTGGGGGGTAGGAACCACGAGCAGTACTTC.

The chain links TRBV20-1 to TRBJ2-1; tentative D call: TRBD1 (6 bases). The CDR3 is made up of 14 amino acids. V shed 5 bases and J shed 8 bases, with 19 bases lying between them. The germline V gene encodes CDR1 DFQATT and CDR2 SNEGSKA (reference sequence). This CDR3 reads CSAGGGRIGHEQFF. The CDR3 DNA reads TGCAGTGCTGGTGGGGGCCGAATCGGCCATGAGCAGTTCTTC.

The chain links TRBV24-1 to TRBJ2-7; D perhaps matches TRBD1 (6 bases). The germline CDR1 and CDR2 sequences are KGHDR and SFDVKD. V lost 7 bases and J lost 6, with 9 bases in between. CDR3 length equals 11 residues. DNA of the CDR3: TGTGCCACCAGAGGGGGACGCGAGCAGTACTTC. It codes for CATRGGREQYF.

This chain's CDR3 is CASSLEGGWDSPLHF. The DNA of the CDR3 is TGCGCCAGCAGCTTGGAAGGGGGTTGGGATTCACCCCTCCACTTT. The chain employs TRBV5-1 and TRBJ1-6, with a possible D match to TRBD1 (6 bases). Germline V CDR1 and CDR2: SGHRS, YFSETQ. Trimming removed 0 bases at V and 8 bases at J, with 12 bases between. The CDR3 spans 15 residues.

V usage is TRBV19 and J usage is TRBJ2-3, with 10 nucleotides matching TRBD1. Trimming at V came to 8 bases and at J to 2 bases, leaving 4 bases not matched to a gene. This CDR3 has 14 amino acids. CDR1 LNHDA and CDR2 SQIVND come from the germline V gene (reference sequence). The DNA of the CDR3 is TGTGCCAGTTCGACAGGGGGCTTCACAGATACGCAGTATTTT. Residues: CASSTGGFTDTQYF.

The chain links TRBV12-3 or TRBV12-4 to TRBJ2-2; D not resolved. The CDR3 spans 12 residues. V lost 7 bases to trimming and J lost 6 bases, with 9 bases between them. The CDR3 spells CASTEFAGELFF. In DNA form, the CDR3 reads TGTGCCAGCACGGAGTTTGCCGGGGAGCTGTTTTTT.

This rearrangement joins TRBV12-3 or TRBV12-4 to TRBJ1-4; D remains ambiguous. This CDR3 is built from 13 residues. The V gene lost 5 bases and the J gene lost 8 bases, with 12 bases spanning the gap. The CDR3 DNA follows: TGTGCCAGCAGTCTCCGGACCTTCGAAAAACTGTTTTTT. Protein product: CASSLRTFEKLFF.